This T cell receptor (beta chain) is drawn from a study of blood T cell repertoires in COVID-19 (dated by TCRdb to the early 2020s). As for the study more broadly: Samples covering the acute and convalescent phases of COVID-19 were provided by collaborators in the United States, Italy and Spain. The material from the prospective study consisted of cDNA or gDNA derived from T cells, B-cell-depleted T cells, or PBMCs. The dataset comprised deeply sampled blood TCRbeta repertoires from subjects exposed to, actively infected with, or recovered from COVID-19. The repertoires were released in a freely available public database intended as a resource for research on the immune response to SARS-CoV-2. Samples were obtained from the ongoing ImmuneRACE study (first 160 participants) and from approximately 1,200 subjects provided by 6 global collaborators. A de-identified subject ID, COVID-19 status, age in years and sex were almost always included in the sample metadata. Where HLA class I and class II types were available, the types were taken from metadata supplied by the sample provider, not from assay-based typing. On the study overall, not on this receptor specifically: How much clinical and demographic metadata was included differed by source and by participant, and the metadata was provided uncurated.

Collaborating institutions collected whole blood in K2EDTA tubes following their own protocols. For TCRbeta analysis, collaborators shipped samples as frozen whole blood, isolated PBMCs, or DNA extracted from either of those sample types. TCRbeta CDR3 regions were amplified from genomic DNA by means of the immunoSEQ Assay, a bias-controlled multiplex PCR. In the authors' own workflow: The number of nucleated cells in each sample was estimated from the amplification of reference gene primers within the assay. Sequence reads were collapsed and filtered to measure the absolute abundance of every unique TCRbeta CDR3 rearrangement. For each sample, productive Simpson clonality was calculated as the square root of Simpson's diversity index across productive rearrangements. TCRdb re-hosts the immuneACCESS table, in-frame sequences only. Its copies lack some clones; in the studies checked, an unresolved V gene accounts for under half of them, and the cause for the rest is not known. The V and J calls and clone size come from that table; D and trimming were worked out from the DNA. The sample records approximately 670,000 clones, about 87% of which are singletons. The ten most abundant clones make up over 0.2% of the sample.

V was cut back by 3 bases and J by 7 bases, leaving a gap of 6 bases between them. Looking up the germline V gene yields CDR1 KGHDR and CDR2 SFDVKD. The CDR3 starts with the cysteine, ends with the phenylalanine, and has 12 residues. The read is trimmed to its CDR3 DNA, 36 bases read in frame from base 1. A note on this clone: Its antigen has not been determined. There are no base qualities to consult, and no much larger clone falls within one base.

The sample comprised peripheral blood. The chain is encoded by TRBV24-1 joined to TRBJ1-5; no D gene call is confident. The TCR originated in a woman aged 18-29 years with acute or convalescent COVID-19. CDR3 loop: CATSDGGQPQHF. Here is the DNA: TGTGCCACCAGTGATGGAGGACAGCCCCAGCATTTT.